This T cell receptor beta chain originates from a study of blood T cells in healthy people across ages. Study-level background: About one barcoded beta molecule per two T cells came from capture by template switching. Points from the study as a whole: Roughly linearly, TCR beta diversity per million T cells fell as age increased. Calculation of diversity from one million T cells yielded estimates considered to be underestimates.

Worth noting for this clonotype: Its antigen remains unknown.

The CDR3 consists of 17 residues. CDR1 and CDR2 (germline): SGHRS, YFSETQ. The use of a sample-barcoded 5' primer and a J-beta primer mix characterized a second PCR of roughly 6 to 11 cycles. TCRdb reprocessed the 5' RACE reads with MiXCR, giving one entry per CDR3 protein. The sample lists around 970,000 distinct CDR3 sequences, 51% occurring once. The receptor comes from a woman aged 60-75 years in good health. The rearrangement uses TRBV5-1 and TRBJ2-1; D not resolved. The better agreement between TRBJ2-7 and the DNA end casts doubt on the J call. Sequenced sample: blood. CDR3 sequence reads: CASSFSSDRSSYNEQYF. CDR3 coding DNA: TGCGCCAGCAGCTTTTCCAGTGATAGAAGCTCCTACAATGAGCAGTACTTC.